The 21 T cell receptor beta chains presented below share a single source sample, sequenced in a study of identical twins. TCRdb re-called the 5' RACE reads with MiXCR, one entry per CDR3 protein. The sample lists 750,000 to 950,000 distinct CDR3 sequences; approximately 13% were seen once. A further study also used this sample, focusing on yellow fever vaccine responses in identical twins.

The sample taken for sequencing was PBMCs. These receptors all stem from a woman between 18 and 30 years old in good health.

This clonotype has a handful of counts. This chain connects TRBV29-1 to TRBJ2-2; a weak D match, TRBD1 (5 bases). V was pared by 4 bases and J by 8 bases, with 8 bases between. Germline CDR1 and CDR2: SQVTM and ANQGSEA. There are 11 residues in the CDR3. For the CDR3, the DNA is TGCAGCGTTGTTGGGGCGGGGGAGCTGTTTTTT. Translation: CSVVGAGELFF.

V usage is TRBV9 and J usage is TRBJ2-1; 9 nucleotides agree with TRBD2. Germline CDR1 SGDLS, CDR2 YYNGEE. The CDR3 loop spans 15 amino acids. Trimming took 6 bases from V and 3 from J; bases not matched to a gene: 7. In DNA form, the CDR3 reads TGTGCCAGCAACATAGCGGGAGTCGACTACAATGAGCAGTTCTTC. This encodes CASNIAGVDYNEQFF.

CDR3: CASSLARTDEKLFF. DNA for the CDR3: TGTGCCAGCAGCTTAGCTCGGACAGATGAAAAACTGTTTTTT. This sequence joins TRBV7-9 and TRBJ1-4; D is possibly TRBD1 (6 bases). The germline V gene encodes CDR1 SEHNR and CDR2 FQNEAQ (reference sequence). The V end was cut by 0 bases, the J end by 6 bases, with 8 bases between. CDR3 length: 14 residues. Using reference TRBV7-9 and TRBJ1-4 for the parts outside the CDR3, the full variable domain is DTGVSQNPRHKITKRGQNVTFRCDPISEHNRLYWYRQTLGQGPEFLTYFQNEAQLEKSRLLSDRFSAERPKGSFSTLEIQRTEQGDSAMYLCASSLARTDEKLFFGSGTQLSVL.

CDR3 protein: CASSPGGRGPESYNEQFF. In DNA, the CDR3 is TGTGCCAGCAGCCCAGGCGGCAGGGGGCCCGAATCCTACAATGAGCAGTTCTTC. This chain connects TRBV11-2 to TRBJ2-1; 8 nucleotides align to TRBD1. The CDR3 totals 18 residues. Losses at the gene ends were 5 bases for V and 1 base for J; bases not matched to a gene: 13. Germline V gene lookup returns CDR1 SGHAT and CDR2 FQNNGV.

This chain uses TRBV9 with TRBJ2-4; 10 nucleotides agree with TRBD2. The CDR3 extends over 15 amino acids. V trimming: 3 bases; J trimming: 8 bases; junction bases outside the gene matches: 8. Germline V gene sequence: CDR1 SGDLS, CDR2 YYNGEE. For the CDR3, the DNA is TGTGCCAGCAGCGCCAGGGACAGCGGGGGGGACATTCAGTACTTC. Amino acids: CASSARDSGGDIQYF.

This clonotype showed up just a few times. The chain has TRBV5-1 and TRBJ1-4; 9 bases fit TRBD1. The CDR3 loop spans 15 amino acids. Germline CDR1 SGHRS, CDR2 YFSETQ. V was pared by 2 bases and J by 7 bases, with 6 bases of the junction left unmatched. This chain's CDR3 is CASSLSTGGGEKLFF. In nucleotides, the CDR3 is TGCGCCAGCAGCTTATCGACAGGGGGTGGTGAAAAACTGTTTTTT.

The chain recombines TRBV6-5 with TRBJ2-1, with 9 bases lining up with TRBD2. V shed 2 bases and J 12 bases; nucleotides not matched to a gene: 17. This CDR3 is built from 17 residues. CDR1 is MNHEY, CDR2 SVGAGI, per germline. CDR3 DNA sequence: TGTGCCAGCAGTTACCTTGGGGCTAGCGGGACGACGGCAGGGCAGTTCTTC. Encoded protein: CASSYLGASGTTAGQFF.

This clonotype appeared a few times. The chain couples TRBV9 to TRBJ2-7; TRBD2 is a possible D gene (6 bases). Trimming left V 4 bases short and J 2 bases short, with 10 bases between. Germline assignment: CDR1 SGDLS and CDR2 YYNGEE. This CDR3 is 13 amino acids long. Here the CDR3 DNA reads TGTGCCAGCAGCACTAGCTCAACCTACGAGCAGTACTTC. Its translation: CASSTSSTYEQYF.

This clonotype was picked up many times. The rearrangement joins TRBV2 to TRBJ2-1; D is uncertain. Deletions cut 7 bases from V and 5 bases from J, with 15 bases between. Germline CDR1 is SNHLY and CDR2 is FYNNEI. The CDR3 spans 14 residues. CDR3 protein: CASISQPLNNEQFF. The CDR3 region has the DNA TGTGCCAGCATCTCTCAGCCGTTGAACAATGAGCAGTTCTTC.

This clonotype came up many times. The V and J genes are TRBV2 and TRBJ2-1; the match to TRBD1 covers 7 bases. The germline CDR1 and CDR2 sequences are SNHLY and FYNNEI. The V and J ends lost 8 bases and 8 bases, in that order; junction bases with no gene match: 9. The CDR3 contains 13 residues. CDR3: CASGTDRVHEQFF. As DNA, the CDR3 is TGTGCCAGCGGAACCGACAGGGTCCATGAGCAGTTCTTC.

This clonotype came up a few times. CDR3 region: CASSDTRPLAGRADEQFF. In nucleotides, the CDR3 is TGTGCCAGCAGCGATACCCGACCACTAGCGGGAAGGGCCGATGAGCAGTTCTTC. The gene calls are TRBV6-2 or TRBV6-3 and TRBJ2-1; 10 nucleotides align to TRBD2. CDR1 is MNHEY and CDR2 is SVGEGT in the germline V gene. This CDR3 has 18 residues. With 6 bases clipped from V and 8 bases from J, the junction kept 19 bases outside the gene matches.

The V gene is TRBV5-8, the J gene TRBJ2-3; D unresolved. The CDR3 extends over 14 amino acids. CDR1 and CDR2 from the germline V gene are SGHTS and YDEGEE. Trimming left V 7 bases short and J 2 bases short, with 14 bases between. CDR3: CASATLVSTDTQYF. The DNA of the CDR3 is TGTGCCAGCGCCACCCTCGTGTCCACAGATACGCAGTATTTT.

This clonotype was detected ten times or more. The CDR3 here is CASSHGTPVGPQHF. The CDR3 DNA is TGTGCCAGCAGCCACGGGACTCCCGTAGGGCCCCAGCATTTT. The chain uses TRBV12-3 or TRBV12-4 and TRBJ1-5; D perhaps matches TRBD1 (5 bases). The CDR3 has 14 residues. Trimming stripped 6 bases from V and 9 bases from J, with 18 bases between.

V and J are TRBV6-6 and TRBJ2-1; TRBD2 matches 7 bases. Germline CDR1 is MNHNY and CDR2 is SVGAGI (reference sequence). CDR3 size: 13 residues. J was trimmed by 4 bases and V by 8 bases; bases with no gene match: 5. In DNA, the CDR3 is TGTGCCAGCGCTAGCGGAGGGTACAATGAGCAGTTCTTC. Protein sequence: CASASGGYNEQFF.

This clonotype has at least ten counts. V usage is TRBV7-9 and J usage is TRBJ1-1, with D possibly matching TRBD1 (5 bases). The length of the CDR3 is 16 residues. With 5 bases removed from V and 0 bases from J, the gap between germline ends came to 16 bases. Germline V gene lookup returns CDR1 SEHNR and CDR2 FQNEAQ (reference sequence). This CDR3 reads CASSTTGVPMNTEAFF. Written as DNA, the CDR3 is TGTGCCAGCAGCACAACGGGGGTCCCTATGAACACTGAAGCTTTCTTT.

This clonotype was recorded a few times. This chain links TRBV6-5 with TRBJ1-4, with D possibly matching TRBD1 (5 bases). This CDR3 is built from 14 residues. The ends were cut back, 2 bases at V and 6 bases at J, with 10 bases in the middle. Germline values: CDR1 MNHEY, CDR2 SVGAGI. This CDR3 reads CASSYGGVDEKLFF. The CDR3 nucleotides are TGTGCCAGCAGTTACGGGGGGGTCGATGAAAAACTGTTTTTT.

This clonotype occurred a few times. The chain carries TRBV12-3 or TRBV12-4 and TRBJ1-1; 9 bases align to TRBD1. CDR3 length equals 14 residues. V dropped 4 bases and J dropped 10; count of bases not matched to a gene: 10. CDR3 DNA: TGTGCCAGCAGTTACGGACAGGGGTCGGGGGCAGCTTTCTTT. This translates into CASSYGQGSGAAFF.

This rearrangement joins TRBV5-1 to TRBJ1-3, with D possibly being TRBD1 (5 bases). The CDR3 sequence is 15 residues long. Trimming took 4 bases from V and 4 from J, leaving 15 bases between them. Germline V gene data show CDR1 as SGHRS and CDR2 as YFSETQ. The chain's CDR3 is CASSARGTPGNTIYF. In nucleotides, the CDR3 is TGCGCCAGCAGCGCTCGCGGGACGCCCGGAAACACCATATATTTT.

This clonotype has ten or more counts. The CDR3 region has the DNA TGTGCCAGCAGTCCCGGAGGCGGCTATGAGCAGTTCTTC. Translating gives CASSPGGGYEQFF. This sequence joins TRBV28 and TRBJ2-1; tentative D call: TRBD2 (5 bases). The CDR3 is made up of 13 amino acids. Trimming took off 5 bases at V and 8 bases at J, with 13 bases between the two ends. Germline loops: CDR1 MDHEN, CDR2 SYDVKM.

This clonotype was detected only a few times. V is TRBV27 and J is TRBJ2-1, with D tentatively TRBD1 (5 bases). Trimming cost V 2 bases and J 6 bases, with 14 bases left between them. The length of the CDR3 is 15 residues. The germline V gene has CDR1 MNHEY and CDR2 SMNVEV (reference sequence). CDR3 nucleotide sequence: TGTGCCAGCAGTTTAAACAGGAGATACCCCAATGAGCAGTTCTTC. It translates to CASSLNRRYPNEQFF.

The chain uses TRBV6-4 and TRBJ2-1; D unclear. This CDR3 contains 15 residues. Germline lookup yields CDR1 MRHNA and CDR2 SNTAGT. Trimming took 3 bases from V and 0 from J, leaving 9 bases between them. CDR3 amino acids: CASSEAVSSYNEQFF. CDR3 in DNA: TGTGCCAGCAGTGAGGCGGTCTCCTCCTACAATGAGCAGTTCTTC.